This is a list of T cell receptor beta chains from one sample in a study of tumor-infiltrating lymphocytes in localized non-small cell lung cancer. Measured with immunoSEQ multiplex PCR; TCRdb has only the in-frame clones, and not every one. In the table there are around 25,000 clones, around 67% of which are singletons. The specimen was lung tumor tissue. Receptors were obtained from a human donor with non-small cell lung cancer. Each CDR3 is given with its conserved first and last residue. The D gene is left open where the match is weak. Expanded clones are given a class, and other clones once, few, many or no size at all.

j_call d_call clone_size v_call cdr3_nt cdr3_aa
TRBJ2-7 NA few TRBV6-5 TGTGCCAGCAGTTACATGGGGGTCGGCGAGCAGTACTTC CASSYMGVGEQYF
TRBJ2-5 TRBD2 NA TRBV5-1 TGCGCCAGCAGCTTGGATGGCGGGGGGGTGGGAGAGACCCAGTACTTC CASSLDGGGVGETQYF
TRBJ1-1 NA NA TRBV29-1 TGCAGCGTTATGACAACTAGCAACACTGAAGCTTTCTTT CSVMTTSNTEAFF
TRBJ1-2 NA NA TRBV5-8 TGTGCCAGCAGGGTTCTCAGGGAATTACACTATGGCTACACCTTC CASRVLRELHYGYTF
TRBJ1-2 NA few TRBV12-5 TGTGCTAGTGGTATACAACAACCGGACGGAATCTATGGCTACACCTTC CASGIQQPDGIYGYTF
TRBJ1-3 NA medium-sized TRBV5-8 TGTGCCAGCAGCTGGAGAGGGGGATCTGGAAACACCATATATTTT CASSWRGGSGNTIYF
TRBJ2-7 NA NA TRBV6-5 TGTGCCAGCAGTGACAGGTGGACCTCTGACGAGCAGTACTTC CASSDRWTSDEQYF
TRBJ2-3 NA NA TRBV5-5 TGTGCCAGCAGCTTGGCCCAGGATACGCAGTATTTT CASSLAQDTQYF
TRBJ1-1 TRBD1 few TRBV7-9 TGTGCCAGCAGCTTAGTCCCAACCGGGACAGGGTTCACTGAAGCTTTCTTT CASSLVPTGTGFTEAFF
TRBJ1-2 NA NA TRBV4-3 TGCGCCAGCAGCCTAGATACTGCTAACTATGGCTACACCTTC CASSLDTANYGYTF
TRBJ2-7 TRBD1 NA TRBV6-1 TGTGCCAGCAGGGAGGGACAGGGTGTATCCTACGAGCAGTACTTC CASREGQGVSYEQYF
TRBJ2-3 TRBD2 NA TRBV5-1 TGCGCCAGCAGCTTGTCATTAGCGGGGGGCACAGATACGCAGTATTTT CASSLSLAGGTDTQYF
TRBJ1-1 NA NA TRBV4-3 TGCGCCAGCAGCCAAGATTACAGGACGGGTGAAGCTTTCTTT CASSQDYRTGEAFF
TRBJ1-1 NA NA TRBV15 TGTGCCACCAGCAGAGACGGGAGCCCTCAGGGGAACACTGAAGCTTTCTTT CATSRDGSPQGNTEAFF
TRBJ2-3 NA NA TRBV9 TGTGCCAGCAGCGTACTAGCGACTAGCACAGATACGCAGTATTTT CASSVLATSTDTQYF
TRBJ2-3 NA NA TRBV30 TGTGCCTGGAGTCCTCTCACAGATACGCAGTATTTT CAWSPLTDTQYF
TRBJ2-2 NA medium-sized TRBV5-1 TGCGCCAGCAGCTTGGAAGGGGAGATGGCCGGGGAGCTGTTTTTT CASSLEGEMAGELFF
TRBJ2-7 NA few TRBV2 TGTGCCAGCAGTCGCCCAGAGGGGTTCCCTTACGAGCAGTACTTC CASSRPEGFPYEQYF
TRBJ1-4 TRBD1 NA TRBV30 TGTGCCTGGAGTGACGGGGGGACAGTGGGTGAAAAACTGTTTTTT CAWSDGGTVGEKLFF
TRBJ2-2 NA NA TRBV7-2 TGTGCCAGCAGCGGGCAAGGAACGAACACCGGGGAGCTGTTTTTT CASSGQGTNTGELFF
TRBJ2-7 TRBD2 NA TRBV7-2 TGTGCCAGCAGCACCCGACTAGCCGGGTCCTACGAGCAGTACTTC CASSTRLAGSYEQYF
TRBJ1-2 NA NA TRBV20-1 TGCAGTGCTAGAGATTTGGAAACTTACACCTTC CSARDLETYTF
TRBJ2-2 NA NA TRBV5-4 TGTGCCAGCAGCTTGGGGACACCGGGTACCGGGGAGCTGTTTTTT CASSLGTPGTGELFF
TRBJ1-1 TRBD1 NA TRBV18 TGTGCCAGCTCACGGGACAGGGCTATGAACACTGAAGCTTTCTTT CASSRDRAMNTEAFF
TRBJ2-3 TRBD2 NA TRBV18 TGTGCCAGCTCACCATGGACTAGCGGGGGGGCCAGTGGCACAGATACGCAGTATTTT CASSPWTSGGASGTDTQYF
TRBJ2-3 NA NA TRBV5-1 TGCGCCAGCAGCTTGGGAGGGCCAATGGGGCGGCCAGATACGCAGTATTTT CASSLGGPMGRPDTQYF
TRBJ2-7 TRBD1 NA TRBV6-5 TGTGCCAGCGGGCGGAGACAGGGGCACTACGAGCAGTACTTC CASGRRQGHYEQYF
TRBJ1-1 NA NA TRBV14 TGTGCCAGCAGCCAAACTCCGGGGGGTGCTGAAGCTTTCTTT CASSQTPGGAEAFF
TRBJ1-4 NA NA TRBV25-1 TGTGCCAGCCAGAGGCGGGACCGAGGGGATGAAAAACTGTTTTTT CASQRRDRGDEKLFF
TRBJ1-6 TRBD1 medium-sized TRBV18 TGTGCCAGCTCACACAGGGGAGATAATTCACCCCTCCACTTT CASSHRGDNSPLHF
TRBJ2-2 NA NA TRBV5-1 TGCGCCAGCAGCATCGGGACGAGCGCCGGGGAGCTGTTTTTT CASSIGTSAGELFF
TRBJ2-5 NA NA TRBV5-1 TGCGCCAGCAGCCCGCGAACGGGCGGAGAGACCCAGTACTTC CASSPRTGGETQYF
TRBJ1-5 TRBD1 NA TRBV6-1 TGTGCCAGCAGTGAATTGGGGACAGGGGTGGGTCAGCCCCAGCATTTT CASSELGTGVGQPQHF
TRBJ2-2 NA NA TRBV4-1 TGCGCCAGCAGCGCCGGATCCGGGACTCCGACCGGGGAGCTGTTTTTT CASSAGSGTPTGELFF
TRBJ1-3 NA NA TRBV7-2 TGTGCCAGCAGCCCATCAGGCGGGGTTGGAAACACCATATATTTT CASSPSGGVGNTIYF
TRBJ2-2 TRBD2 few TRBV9 TGTGCCAGCAGCGTAGTCCCCGGGGGGGCTTCCCCCCTTAACACCGGGGAGCTGTTTTTT CASSVVPGGASPLNTGELFF
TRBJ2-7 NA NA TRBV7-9 TGTGCCAGCAGCTTACGGGACACCGGCTACGAGCAGTACTTC CASSLRDTGYEQYF
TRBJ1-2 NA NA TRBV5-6 TGTGCCAGCAGCGATTCGGGGACCCTTGGCTATGGCTACACCTTC CASSDSGTLGYGYTF
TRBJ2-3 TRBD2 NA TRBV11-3 TGTGCCAGCAGCCTTAGCGGGGGCACAGATACGCAGTATTTT CASSLSGGTDTQYF
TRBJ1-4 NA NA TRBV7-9 TGTGCCAGCAGCTTGAGGACATTCGCAACTAATGAAAAACTGTTTTTT CASSLRTFATNEKLFF
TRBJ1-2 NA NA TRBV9 TGTGCCAGCAGCCCGAAATCCGCAGGGATTTACACCTTC CASSPKSAGIYTF
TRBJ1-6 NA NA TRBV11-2 TGTGCCAGCAGCTTAGACAGGCCTTCTAATTCACCCCTCCACTTT CASSLDRPSNSPLHF
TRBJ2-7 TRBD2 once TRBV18 TGTGCCAGCTCACCAACGGGGGGGAATACCTACGAGCAGTACTTC CASSPTGGNTYEQYF
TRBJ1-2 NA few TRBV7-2 TGTGCCAGCACCATGCTGGGTACAGGCGGCCTTAACTATGGCTACACCTTC CASTMLGTGGLNYGYTF
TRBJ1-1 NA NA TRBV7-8 TGTGCCAGCAGCTTAGGGTTCTGGCCGAACACTGAAGCTTTCTTT CASSLGFWPNTEAFF
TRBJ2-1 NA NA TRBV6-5 TGTGCCAGCAGGATACCCGGGAGAAACAATGAGCAGTTCTTC CASRIPGRNNEQFF
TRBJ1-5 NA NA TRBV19 TGTGCCAGTAGTACCGGACGGCACAATCAGCCCCAGCATTTT CASSTGRHNQPQHF
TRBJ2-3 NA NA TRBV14 TGTGCCAGCAGCCAAGTATGGGGCAGGGATCCAGATACGCAGTATTTT CASSQVWGRDPDTQYF
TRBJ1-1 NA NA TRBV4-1 TGCGCCAGCAGCCAGGCCCTGACACAGAACACTGAAGCTTTCTTT CASSQALTQNTEAFF
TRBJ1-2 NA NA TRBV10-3 TGTGCCATCAGACCGGACGGGAACTATGGCTACACCTTC CAIRPDGNYGYTF
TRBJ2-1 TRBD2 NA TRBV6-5 TGTGCCAGCAGTTCCCAAAGCGGGGGACAATACAATGAGCAGTTCTTC CASSSQSGGQYNEQFF
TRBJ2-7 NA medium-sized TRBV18 TGTGCCAGCTCCCGGGAGACCTCCTACGAGCAGTACTTC CASSRETSYEQYF
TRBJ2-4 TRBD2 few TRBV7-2 TGTGCCAGCAGCACGCAGCGGGGCAACCTAAACATTCAGTACTTC CASSTQRGNLNIQYF
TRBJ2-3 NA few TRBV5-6 TGTGCCAGCAGCTTGGTCCGGGGGCGCGATCGAGATACGCAGTATTTT CASSLVRGRDRDTQYF
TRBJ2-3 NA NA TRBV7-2 TGTGCCAGCAGCTCGCCTTTTGATACGCAGTATTTT CASSSPFDTQYF
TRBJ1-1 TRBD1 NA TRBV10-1 TGCGCCAGCAGTGACTCAGACAGGGGGAACACTGAAGCTTTCTTT CASSDSDRGNTEAFF
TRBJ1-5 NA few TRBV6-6 TGTGCCAGCACCCCAGGTGGGTTTGTAAGCAATCAGCCCCAGCATTTT CASTPGGFVSNQPQHF